The clone carrying this T cell receptor beta chain has more than one count but fewer than ten. What it binds is not known. This entry belongs to a study of identical twins. Study observations and caveats: Reduced insertions were recorded for abundant cord blood beta clonotypes, with no such pattern in memory repertoires.

This CDR3 is 13 amino acids long. V was pared by 6 bases and J by 2 bases, with 1 base of the junction left unmatched. CDR1 and CDR2 (germline): MNHEY, SVGEGT. Unique molecular identifiers were in the cDNA, with template-switch universal primer binding. TCRdb recomputed calls from the 5' RACE reads with MiXCR, one row per CDR3 protein. The table shows around 960,000 distinct CDR3 sequences, with about 12% occurring only once. These data also featured in a second study, about yellow fever vaccine responses in identical twins. This second report adds: In identical twins, vaccine T cell responses appeared partly shared and partly individual.

The V call is TRBV6-2 or TRBV6-3, the J call TRBJ2-1; TRBD1 matches at 7 bases. The TCR comes from a woman aged 18-35 years in good health. Specimen: PBMCs. The DNA for the CDR3 is TGTGCCAGCAGGGACAGGACCTACAATGAGCAGTTCTTC. It yields the protein CASRDRTYNEQFF.